This T cell receptor beta chain comes out of a study of cytomegalovirus exposure and HLA in healthy donors. Donors came from a validation cohort of 90 to 150 subjects, distinct from the first 666-subject cohort. With respect to this clone: Its antigen is unidentified.

Profiling relied on immunoSEQ multiplex PCR, and the TCRdb table lists in-frame clones only, not all of them. The sample shows 170,000 or so clones, less than 85% of them seen only once. The study, taken as a whole, reports: Investigators reported fewer than 200 TCR beta chains as tied to cytomegalovirus. Most TCRs appeared rarely, but some public TCRs recurred in many donors.

The V segment lost 2 bases and the J segment 15 bases; nucleotides outside the gene matches: 12. Germline V gene lookup returns CDR1 MNHEY and CDR2 SMNVEV (reference sequence). The CDR3 is made up of 15 amino acids. The source of this sequence is a man between 18 and 29 years old in good health and CMV-seropositive. The sample comprised PBMCs. The chain combines TRBV27 with TRBJ2-1; 11 bases are shared with TRBD2. For the CDR3, the DNA is TGTGCCAGCAGTTTACCGAGTAGCGGGAGGGCGCGGATGTTCTTC. This sequence encodes CASSLPSSGRARMFF.